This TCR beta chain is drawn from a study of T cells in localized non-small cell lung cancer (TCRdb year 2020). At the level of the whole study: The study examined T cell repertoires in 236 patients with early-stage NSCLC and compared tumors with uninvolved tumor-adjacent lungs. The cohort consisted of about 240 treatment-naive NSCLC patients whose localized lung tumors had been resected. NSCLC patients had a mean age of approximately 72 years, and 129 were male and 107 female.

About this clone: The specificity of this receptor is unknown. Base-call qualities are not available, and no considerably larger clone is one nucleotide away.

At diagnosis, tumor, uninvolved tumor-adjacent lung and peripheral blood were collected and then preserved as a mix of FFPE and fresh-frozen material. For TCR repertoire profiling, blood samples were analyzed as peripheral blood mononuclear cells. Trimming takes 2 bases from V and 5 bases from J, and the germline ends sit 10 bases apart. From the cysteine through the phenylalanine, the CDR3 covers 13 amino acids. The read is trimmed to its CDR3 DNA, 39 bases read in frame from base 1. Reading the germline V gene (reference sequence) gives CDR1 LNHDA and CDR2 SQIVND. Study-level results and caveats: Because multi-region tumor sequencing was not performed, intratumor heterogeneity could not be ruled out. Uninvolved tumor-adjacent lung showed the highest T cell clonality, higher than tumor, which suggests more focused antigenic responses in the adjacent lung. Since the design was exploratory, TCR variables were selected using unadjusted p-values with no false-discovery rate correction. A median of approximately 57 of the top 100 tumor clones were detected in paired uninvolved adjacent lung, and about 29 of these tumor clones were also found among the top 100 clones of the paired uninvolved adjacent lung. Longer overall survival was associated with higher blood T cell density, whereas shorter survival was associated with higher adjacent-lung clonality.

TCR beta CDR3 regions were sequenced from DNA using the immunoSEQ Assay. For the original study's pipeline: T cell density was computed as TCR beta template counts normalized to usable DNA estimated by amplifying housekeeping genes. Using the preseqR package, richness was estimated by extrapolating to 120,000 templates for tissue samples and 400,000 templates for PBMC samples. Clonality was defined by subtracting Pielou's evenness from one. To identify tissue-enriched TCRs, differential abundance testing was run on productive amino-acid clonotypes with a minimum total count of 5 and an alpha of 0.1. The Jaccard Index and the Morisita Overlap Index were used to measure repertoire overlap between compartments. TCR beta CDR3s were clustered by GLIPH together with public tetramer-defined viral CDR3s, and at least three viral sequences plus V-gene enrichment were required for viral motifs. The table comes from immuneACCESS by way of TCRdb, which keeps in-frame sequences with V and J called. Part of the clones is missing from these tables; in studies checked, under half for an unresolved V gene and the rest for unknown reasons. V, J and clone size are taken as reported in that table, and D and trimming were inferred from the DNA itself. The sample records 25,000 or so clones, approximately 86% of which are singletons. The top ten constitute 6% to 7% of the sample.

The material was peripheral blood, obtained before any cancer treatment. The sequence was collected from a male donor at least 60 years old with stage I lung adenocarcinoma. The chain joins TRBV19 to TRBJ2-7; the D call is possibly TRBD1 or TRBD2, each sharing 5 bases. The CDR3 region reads CASSIQGGHEQYF. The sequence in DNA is TGTGCCAGTAGTATACAGGGCGGGCACGAGCAGTACTTC.